The clone carrying this TCR beta chain was picked up a small number of times. Its antigen is as yet unknown. Amplified TCR beta CDR3 regions derived from RNA transcripts. First-round RT-PCR of the TCR CDR3 relied on the HTBI primer set. TCRdb recomputed calls from the multiplex PCR reads with MiXCR, one row per CDR3 protein. The sample includes over 300,000 distinct CDR3 sequences, over 11% of them seen just once. These data belong to a study of T cells in Graves' hyperthyroidism and ophthalmopathy. These patients, aged 18 to 65, had recently diagnosed hyperthyroidism lasting under 2 months. Study-level findings and limits: Blood also carried most thyroid clonotypes expanded above 0.001.

Sequences were obtained from blood. This sequence originates from a woman aged 55-70 years with Graves' hyperthyroidism.

CDR3 sequence reads: CASSQWRANSGNTIYF. CDR3 sequence (DNA): TGTGCCAGCTCACAGTGGAGGGCCAACTCTGGAAACACCATATATTTT. V and J are TRBV18 and TRBJ1-3, with D uncertain. This CDR3 contains 16 residues. Germline CDR1 is KGHSH and CDR2 is LQKENI. V dropped 4 bases and J dropped 0 bases, with 13 bases sitting between them.